This entry describes one T cell receptor (beta chain). The data are from a study of blood T cell repertoires in COVID-19. Study information: From the United States, Italy and Spain came samples of acute and convalescent COVID-19. In each case, the material was cDNA or gDNA derived from T cells, B-cell-depleted T cells, or PBMCs.

Under the authors' procedure: Estimated nucleated cell counts came from reference gene primer amplification. The data were produced by immunoSEQ multiplex PCR, yet TCRdb's version contains in-frame clones alone and is incomplete. From that table come the V and J calls and clone size; the DNA was used to work out D and trimming. The sample consists of 130,000 or so clones, more than 80% of them appearing once. Germline trimming cut 3 bases from V and 0 bases from J; bases unmatched to any gene: 2. Germline CDR1 reads SGHAT; CDR2 reads FQNNGV. CDR3 length equals 15 residues. The chain couples TRBV11-2 to TRBJ2-7, with 10 positions matching TRBD1. This TCR derives from a woman aged 60-75 years with acute or convalescent COVID-19. Material for sequencing was peripheral blood. The CDR3 spells CASSLGQGISYEQYF. CDR3 DNA: TGTGCCAGCAGCTTGGGACAGGGGATCTCCTACGAGCAGTACTTC.